This TCR beta chain was obtained from a study of CD4 T cells in relation to SARS-CoV-2 and coronaviruses. Generated by immunoSEQ multiplex PCR, the TCRdb table keeps only in-frame clones and is missing some. This sample has more than 25,000 clones, with around 84% found just once. Germline V gene sequence: CDR1 SGHDT, CDR2 YYEEEE. The CDR3 totals 16 residues. Trimming stripped 2 bases from V and 1 base from J, with 14 bases between. Before the COVID-19 pandemic, during about 2010-2018, CD4+ T cells were taken from unexposed donors. CD4+ T cells were isolated from the cells after around eleven days of culture. Note on this clone: What it binds is not known.

This chain connects TRBV5-6 to TRBJ2-3; D gene unclear. Sequenced material: CD4+ T cells from PBMCs, cultured in vitro. This sequence originates from a human donor in good health. CDR3: CASSFKSTSGTDTQYF. CDR3 in DNA: TGTGCCAGCAGCTTCAAGTCGACATCAGGCACAGATACGCAGTATTTT.